Listed below are T cell receptor beta chains from one sample, sequenced in a study of shared clonotypes between healthy human individuals. Assay: immunoSEQ multiplex PCR; the TCRdb copy retains only in-frame clones and omits some. The sample lists roughly 320,000 clones, more than 75% seen once, with around 16% in the top ten. Sequenced material: memory CD8+ T cells sorted from blood. All receptors derive from a man aged 18 to 30 in good health. The CDR3 runs from the conserved cysteine through the conserved F or W. The D gene is left open where the match is weak. Rows may omit the clone size; those that give it use once, few, many or a size class.

d_call | j_call | v_call | clone_size | cdr3_aa | cdr3_nt
TRBD2 | TRBJ2-7 | TRBV7-2 | once | CASSLLAGGDEQYF | TGTGCCAGCAGCCTACTAGCGGGAGGGGATGAGCAGTACTTC
TRBD1 | TRBJ2-7 | TRBV10-3 | . | CAISPGQGDYEQYF | TGTGCCATCAGTCCGGGACAGGGGGACTACGAGCAGTACTTC
. | TRBJ1-4 | TRBV28 | . | CASSSSTGSIEKLFF | TGTGCCAGCAGTTCTTCTACGGGTTCAATTGAAAAACTGTTTTTT
TRBD2 | TRBJ2-5 | TRBV27 | . | CASSSLGLAGKETQYF | TGTGCCAGCAGTTCCCTGGGACTAGCGGGGAAAGAGACCCAGTACTTC
. | TRBJ1-2 | TRBV7-8 | . | CASSFSGQADGYTF | TGTGCCAGCAGCTTCAGCGGGCAGGCCGATGGCTACACCTTC
. | TRBJ1-1 | TRBV19 | . | CASSIWVDREAFF | TGTGCCAGTAGTATATGGGTGGACAGAGAAGCTTTCTTT
. | TRBJ1-4 | TRBV7-9 | . | CASSLASGKLFF | TGTGCCAGCAGCTTGGCAAGCGGAAAACTGTTTTTT
. | TRBJ2-7 | TRBV2 | . | CASSERSQFSSYEQYF | TGTGCCAGCAGTGAACGATCTCAGTTTAGCTCCTACGAGCAGTACTTC
TRBD1 | TRBJ2-2 | TRBV10-2 | . | CASSGTGGTGELFF | TGCGCCAGCAGTGGGACAGGGGGAACCGGGGAGCTGTTTTTT
. | TRBJ2-7 | TRBV28 | . | CASSIPRVSYEQYF | TGTGCCAGCAGTATCCCCAGGGTCTCCTACGAGCAGTACTTC
TRBD1 | TRBJ1-1 | TRBV10-2 | . | CASREKGAAEAFF | TGCGCCAGCAGGGAAAAGGGGGCCGCTGAAGCTTTCTTT
. | TRBJ2-1 | TRBV2 | . | CASSDPGTRHYNEQFF | TGTGCCAGCAGTGACCCCGGGACTCGACATTACAATGAGCAGTTCTTC
. | TRBJ1-4 | TRBV2 | . | CASSAVATNEKLFF | TGTGCCAGCAGTGCGGTAGCAACTAATGAAAAACTGTTTTTT
. | TRBJ1-1 | TRBV4-1 | . | CASSHEAGILNTEAFF | TGCGCCAGCAGCCATGAGGCTGGAATTTTGAACACTGAAGCTTTCTTT
TRBD1 | TRBJ2-7 | TRBV29-1 | . | CSVVLGDRGISEQYF | TGCAGCGTTGTATTGGGGGACAGGGGTATATCCGAGCAGTACTTC
TRBD1 | TRBJ2-7 | TRBV5-8 | . | CASSLRGQGAHEQYF | TGTGCCAGCAGCCTGAGAGGACAGGGGGCCCACGAGCAGTACTTC
. | TRBJ2-7 | TRBV10-2 | . | CASSDQVRNLFPYEQYF | TGCGCCAGCAGTGATCAGGTCCGGAACCTATTCCCCTACGAGCAGTACTTC
. | TRBJ2-7 | TRBV7-9 | . | CASSSPDVLASYEQYF | TGTGCCAGCAGCTCCCCGGACGTTTTAGCATCCTACGAGCAGTACTTC
TRBD1 | TRBJ2-7 | TRBV5-1 | . | CASSQGQGRVYEQYF | TGCGCCAGCAGCCAGGGACAGGGTCGGGTCTACGAGCAGTACTTC
TRBD2 | TRBJ2-5 | TRBV7-9 | . | CASSSPLAGGETQYF | TGTGCCAGCAGCTCACCTTTAGCGGGAGGAGAGACCCAGTACTTC
. | TRBJ2-1 | TRBV4-1 | once | CASSQVANEQFF | TGCGCCAGCAGCCAAGTCGCTAATGAGCAGTTCTTC
. | TRBJ2-3 | TRBV5-4 | . | CASSLLGNTDTQYF | TGTGCCAGCAGCTTGTTGGGGAACACAGATACGCAGTATTTT
. | TRBJ1-1 | TRBV7-9 | . | CASSLKGPNTEAFF | TGTGCCAGCAGCTTAAAGGGCCCGAACACTGAAGCTTTCTTT
. | TRBJ2-7 | TRBV4-3 | . | CASSQEWGPYEQYF | TGCGCCAGCAGCCAAGAATGGGGACCCTACGAGCAGTACTTC
. | TRBJ1-1 | TRBV9 | . | CASSAQANTEAFF | TGTGCCAGCAGCGCCCAGGCGAACACTGAAGCTTTCTTT
TRBD2 | TRBJ2-7 | TRBV4-1 | once | CASSQASGRGEQYF | TGCGCCAGCAGCCAAGCCAGCGGGAGAGGTGAGCAGTACTTC
. | TRBJ2-7 | TRBV15 | . | CATSSGTSGLSYEQYF | TGTGCCACCAGCAGCGGGACTTCGGGTTTATCCTACGAGCAGTACTTC
. | TRBJ2-2 | TRBV7-9 | . | CASSLAGAGELFF | TGTGCCAGCAGCTTAGCAGGGGCCGGGGAGCTGTTTTTT
TRBD1 | TRBJ2-7 | TRBV28 | . | CASSLPLGGESYEQYF | TGTGCCAGCAGCCTGCCTTTAGGGGGCGAATCCTACGAGCAGTACTTC
TRBD1 | TRBJ1-2 | TRBV5-4 | . | CASSVRGQGNYGYTF | TGTGCCAGCAGCGTACGGGGACAGGGAAACTATGGCTACACCTTC
. | TRBJ2-5 | TRBV4-3 | . | CASSQTGWDDEETQYF | TGCGCCAGCAGCCAAACCGGATGGGACGACGAAGAGACCCAGTACTTC
. | TRBJ2-3 | TRBV14 | . | CASSQELRGDTQYF | TGTGCCAGCAGCCAAGAGCTTAGAGGAGATACGCAGTATTTT
TRBD2 | TRBJ2-7 | TRBV29-1 | . | CSVELAGAENYEQYF | TGCAGCGTGGAACTAGCGGGGGCCGAAAACTACGAGCAGTACTTC
. | TRBJ2-7 | TRBV29-1 | . | CSVGTEHYEQYF | TGCAGCGTTGGGACTGAACACTACGAGCAGTACTTC
. | TRBJ2-6 | TRBV27 | many | CASSQLDSNSGANVLTF | TGTGCCAGCAGTCAATTAGACAGTAACTCTGGGGCCAACGTCCTGACTTTC
. | TRBJ2-7 | TRBV10-2 | . | CASGVAATYEQYF | TGCGCCAGCGGAGTAGCGGCGACCTACGAGCAGTACTTC
. | TRBJ2-7 | TRBV5-1 | once | CASREELASYEQYF | TGCGCCAGCAGAGAGGAACTAGCCTCCTACGAGCAGTACTTC
. | TRBJ2-1 | TRBV10-2 | once | CASSESYPGTGQAYNEQFF | TGCGCCAGCAGTGAGTCTTATCCCGGGACCGGCCAGGCCTACAATGAGCAGTTCTTC
. | TRBJ2-4 | TRBV5-4 | . | CASSGPHADIQYF | TGTGCCAGCAGCGGGCCTCACGCGGACATTCAGTACTTC
. | TRBJ2-1 | TRBV4-1 | . | CASSPNRPGSSYNEQFF | TGCGCCAGCAGCCCGAACAGACCGGGGAGCTCCTACAATGAGCAGTTCTTC
. | TRBJ2-1 | TRBV7-2 | . | CASSLVQGIVDEQFF | TGTGCCAGCAGCTTAGTCCAGGGGATCGTAGATGAGCAGTTCTTC
TRBD1 | TRBJ1-2 | TRBV27 | . | CATGTDYGYTF | TGTGCCACAGGGACAGACTATGGCTACACCTTC
TRBD2 | TRBJ2-7 | TRBV5-4 | . | CASSLGTSGGVYEQYF | TGTGCCAGCAGCTTGGGGACTAGCGGGGGGGTCTACGAGCAGTACTTC
. | TRBJ1-5 | TRBV7-9 | . | CASSLGGEAQHF | TGTGCCAGCAGCCTGGGGGGCGAGGCCCAGCATTTT
TRBD1 | TRBJ1-2 | TRBV5-5 | . | CASSEPTGRLGYGYTF | TGTGCCAGCAGTGAACCGACAGGGCGTCTTGGCTATGGCTACACCTTC
. | TRBJ2-7 | TRBV7-2 | . | CASSRAGQNYEQYF | TGTGCCAGCAGCCGGGCCGGACAGAACTACGAGCAGTACTTC
. | TRBJ2-3 | TRBV9 | . | CASSVEGETDTQYF | TGTGCCAGCAGCGTAGAGGGGGAGACAGATACGCAGTATTTT
TRBD2 | TRBJ2-3 | TRBV4-2 | . | CASSARLAGGSDTQYF | TGTGCCAGCAGCGCCCGACTAGCGGGGGGTTCAGATACGCAGTATTTT
TRBD2 | TRBJ2-7 | TRBV4-1 | once | CASSQSTGTSISYEQYF | TGCGCCAGCAGCCAATCTACTGGGACTAGCATATCCTACGAGCAGTACTTC
. | TRBJ2-7 | TRBV4-3 | . | CASSQVSGDEQYF | TGCGCCAGCAGCCAAGTGTCAGGGGACGAGCAGTACTTC
. | TRBJ2-3 | TRBV5-6 | . | CASSFNGDTQYF | TGTGCCAGCAGCTTTAACGGAGATACGCAGTATTTT
. | TRBJ1-6 | TRBV28 | many | CASKRGSSYNSPLHF | TGTGCCAGTAAACGGGGCAGCTCCTATAATTCACCCCTCCACTTT
. | TRBJ2-7 | TRBV5-5 | . | CASSLQLSYEQYF | TGTGCCAGCAGCTTGCAGCTCTCCTACGAGCAGTACTTC
. | TRBJ2-7 | TRBV7-9 | . | CASSEGPYEQYF | TGTGCCAGCAGCGAAGGTCCTTACGAGCAGTACTTC